A selection of T cell receptor beta chains follows, all from one sample in a study of control samples from healthy donors and cancer patients. Clones were read by immunoSEQ multiplex PCR, and TCRdb kept only the in-frame ones, dropping some. Among just over 150,000 clones, 94% were seen once, and the ten largest hold roughly 8.4%. Sample: blood. The receptors here all came from a middle-aged woman in good health. Each CDR3 is given with its conserved first and last residue. A D gene is named only where the DNA matches it firmly. Only part of the rows carry a size: once, few, many, or a class if the clone is expanded.

CDR3aa: CASSSGFMNTEAFF
CDR3nt: TGTGCCAGTAGTTCAGGATTCATGAACACTGAAGCTTTCTTT
v_gene: TRBV19
d_gene: .
abundance: .
j_gene: TRBJ1-1

CDR3aa: CASSLAARGNQPQHF
CDR3nt: TGTGCCAGCAGCTTAGCGGCTAGGGGCAATCAGCCCCAGCATTTT
v_gene: TRBV7-8
d_gene: .
abundance: .
j_gene: TRBJ1-5

CDR3aa: CASSQDRWAGAGYEQFF
CDR3nt: TGTGCCAGCAGCCAAGACAGGTGGGCGGGAGCGGGCTATGAGCAGTTCTTC
v_gene: TRBV14
d_gene: TRBD2
abundance: .
j_gene: TRBJ2-1

CDR3aa: CASSQGQGAGETQYF
CDR3nt: TGTGCCAGCAGCCAGGGACAGGGGGCGGGAGAGACCCAGTACTTC
v_gene: TRBV3-1/TRBV3-2
d_gene: TRBD1
abundance: once
j_gene: TRBJ2-5

CDR3aa: CASSYSNSGHSPLHF
CDR3nt: TGTGCCAGCAGTTACTCGAATTCCGGCCATTCACCCCTCCACTTT
v_gene: TRBV6-5
d_gene: .
abundance: .
j_gene: TRBJ1-6

CDR3aa: CATSTGTDTGELFF
CDR3nt: TGTGCCACCTCGACCGGGACAGACACCGGGGAGCTGTTTTTT
v_gene: TRBV24-1
d_gene: TRBD1
abundance: .
j_gene: TRBJ2-2

CDR3aa: CASTRGQYNSPLHF
CDR3nt: TGCGCCAGCACGCGGGGACAGTATAATTCACCCCTCCACTTT
v_gene: TRBV4-1
d_gene: TRBD1
abundance: .
j_gene: TRBJ1-6

CDR3aa: CASSVAPANTGELFF
CDR3nt: TGTGCCAGCAGCGTAGCGCCAGCGAACACCGGGGAGCTGTTTTTT
v_gene: TRBV9
d_gene: .
abundance: .
j_gene: TRBJ2-2

CDR3aa: CASSYPQGRGILETEAFF
CDR3nt: TGTGCCAGCAGTTACCCCCAGGGCAGGGGGATTTTGGAGACTGAAGCTTTCTTT
v_gene: TRBV6-2/TRBV6-3
d_gene: TRBD1
abundance: .
j_gene: TRBJ1-1

CDR3aa: CASSYGRDTEAFF
CDR3nt: TGTGCCAGCAGTTACGGGCGGGACACTGAAGCTTTCTTT
v_gene: TRBV6-2/TRBV6-3
d_gene: .
abundance: .
j_gene: TRBJ1-1

CDR3aa: CASSLGSTDTQYF
CDR3nt: TGTGCCAGCAGTTTAGGTAGCACAGATACGCAGTATTTT
v_gene: TRBV27
d_gene: .
abundance: .
j_gene: TRBJ2-3

CDR3aa: CASRQAGGWATDTQYF
CDR3nt: TGTGCCAGTAGGCAAGCGGGGGGCTGGGCCACAGATACGCAGTATTTT
v_gene: TRBV19
d_gene: TRBD2
abundance: .
j_gene: TRBJ2-3

CDR3aa: CAISESISSGNTIYF
CDR3nt: TGTGCCATCAGTGAGTCAATATCCTCTGGAAACACCATATATTTT
v_gene: TRBV10-3
d_gene: .
abundance: .
j_gene: TRBJ1-3

CDR3aa: CASSSRSGQPQHF
CDR3nt: TGTGCCAGCAGCTCTCGATCTGGTCAGCCCCAGCATTTT
v_gene: TRBV7-6
d_gene: .
abundance: .
j_gene: TRBJ1-5

CDR3aa: CASSPTDGDSPLHF
CDR3nt: TGTGCCAGCAGCCCTACGGACGGGGATTCACCCCTCCACTTT
v_gene: TRBV11-2
d_gene: .
abundance: few
j_gene: TRBJ1-6

CDR3aa: CASSWGRENTEAFF
CDR3nt: TGTGCCAGCAGCTGGGGGCGGGAGAACACTGAAGCTTTCTTT
v_gene: TRBV5-4
d_gene: .
abundance: .
j_gene: TRBJ1-1

CDR3aa: CASSDVQGNTIYF
CDR3nt: TGTGCCAGCAGCGACGTCCAGGGAAACACCATATATTTT
v_gene: TRBV6-5
d_gene: .
abundance: .
j_gene: TRBJ1-3

CDR3aa: CASSIVVRGTTNEKLFF
CDR3nt: TGTGCCAGTAGTATAGTAGTCAGGGGGACAACTAATGAAAAACTGTTTTTT
v_gene: TRBV19
d_gene: TRBD1
abundance: .
j_gene: TRBJ1-4

CDR3aa: CASSPNPEGNSPLHF
CDR3nt: TGTGCCAGCTCACCAAATCCGGAGGGTAATTCACCCCTCCACTTT
v_gene: TRBV18
d_gene: .
abundance: .
j_gene: TRBJ1-6

CDR3aa: CASSKGTGINYEQYF
CDR3nt: TGTGCCAGCAGCAAAGGGACAGGGATTAACTACGAGCAGTACTTC
v_gene: TRBV9
d_gene: TRBD1
abundance: .
j_gene: TRBJ2-7

CDR3aa: CASGTDVGNQPQHF
CDR3nt: TGTGCTAGTGGGACGGACGTCGGCAATCAGCCCCAGCATTTT
v_gene: TRBV12-5
d_gene: .
abundance: .
j_gene: TRBJ1-5

CDR3aa: CASSLGGNTEAFF
CDR3nt: TGCGCCAGCAGCTTGGGGGGGAACACTGAAGCTTTCTTT
v_gene: TRBV5-1
d_gene: .
abundance: .
j_gene: TRBJ1-1

CDR3aa: CAWRTSGLVANTGELFF
CDR3nt: TGTGCCTGGAGAACCAGCGGGTTGGTAGCGAACACCGGGGAGCTGTTTTTT
v_gene: TRBV30
d_gene: .
abundance: .
j_gene: TRBJ2-2

CDR3aa: CASSLRQGLREQYF
CDR3nt: TGCGCCAGCAGCTTAAGACAGGGGTTGCGCGAGCAGTACTTC
v_gene: TRBV5-1
d_gene: TRBD1
abundance: .
j_gene: TRBJ2-7

CDR3aa: CASSRYRQHPGETQYF
CDR3nt: TGTGCCAGCAGCCGATACCGACAGCATCCCGGGGAGACCCAGTACTTC
v_gene: TRBV3-1/TRBV3-2
d_gene: .
abundance: once
j_gene: TRBJ2-5

CDR3aa: CASSLVTSGGGSTQYF
CDR3nt: TGTGCCAGCAGCTTAGTGACTAGCGGGGGAGGTAGTACGCAGTATTTT
v_gene: TRBV11-3
d_gene: TRBD2
abundance: .
j_gene: TRBJ2-3

CDR3aa: CASSPIAGGLYNEQFF
CDR3nt: TGTGCCAGCAGTCCCATAGCGGGAGGGCTCTACAATGAGCAGTTCTTC
v_gene: TRBV6-2/TRBV6-3
d_gene: TRBD2
abundance: .
j_gene: TRBJ2-1

CDR3aa: CAWSVGLQPQHF
CDR3nt: TGTGCCTGGAGTGTAGGCTTGCAGCCCCAGCATTTT
v_gene: TRBV30
d_gene: .
abundance: .
j_gene: TRBJ1-5

CDR3aa: CATSDPGRGGTDTQYF
CDR3nt: TGTGCCACCAGTGATCCTGGTAGGGGCGGGACAGATACGCAGTATTTT
v_gene: TRBV24-1
d_gene: .
abundance: .
j_gene: TRBJ2-3

CDR3aa: CASSLATGEETQYF
CDR3nt: TGCGCCAGCAGCTTGGCGACAGGGGAGGAGACCCAGTACTTC
v_gene: TRBV5-1
d_gene: TRBD1
abundance: .
j_gene: TRBJ2-5

CDR3aa: CASSARLDRVVYGYTF
CDR3nt: TGTGCCAGTAGTGCCCGACTGGACAGGGTAGTCTATGGCTACACCTTC
v_gene: TRBV19
d_gene: TRBD1
abundance: .
j_gene: TRBJ1-2

CDR3aa: CASSHRDRDSPLHF
CDR3nt: TGTGCCAGCAGCCACCGGGACAGGGATTCACCCCTCCACTTT
v_gene: TRBV7-2
d_gene: TRBD1
abundance: .
j_gene: TRBJ1-6

CDR3aa: CASSLGRKSNSPLHF
CDR3nt: TGTGCCAGCAGCTTAGGCCGGAAATCTAATTCACCCCTCCACTTT
v_gene: TRBV13
d_gene: .
abundance: .
j_gene: TRBJ1-6

CDR3aa: CASSLEGYGYTF
CDR3nt: TGTGCCAGCAGTTTAGAAGGTTATGGCTACACCTTC
v_gene: TRBV12-3/TRBV12-4
d_gene: .
abundance: .
j_gene: TRBJ1-2

CDR3aa: CASSTPGIDYGYTF
CDR3nt: TGTGCCAGCAGCACCCCGGGGATTGACTATGGCTACACCTTC
v_gene: TRBV7-8
d_gene: .
abundance: .
j_gene: TRBJ1-2

CDR3aa: CASSLAGTGGFGSGNTIYF
CDR3nt: TGTGCCAGCAGCTTGGCCGGGACAGGGGGCTTTGGCTCTGGAAACACCATATATTTT
v_gene: TRBV5-4
d_gene: TRBD1
abundance: .
j_gene: TRBJ1-3

CDR3aa: CASSLRWGYGYTF
CDR3nt: TGTGCCAGCAGTTTAAGGTGGGGCTATGGCTACACCTTC
v_gene: TRBV12-3/TRBV12-4
d_gene: .
abundance: .
j_gene: TRBJ1-2

CDR3aa: CASSPIRDRGPGNTIYF
CDR3nt: TGTGCCAGCAGCCCCATCCGGGACAGGGGTCCGGGAAACACCATATATTTT
v_gene: TRBV3-1/TRBV3-2
d_gene: TRBD1
abundance: .
j_gene: TRBJ1-3

CDR3aa: CASSQALLGSWSYNSPLHF
CDR3nt: TGTGCCAGCAGCCAAGCGCTACTAGGGTCTTGGTCCTATAATTCACCCCTCCACTTT
v_gene: TRBV3-1/TRBV3-2
d_gene: .
abundance: .
j_gene: TRBJ1-6

CDR3aa: CASSPVLGSGNTIYF
CDR3nt: TGTGCCAGCTCACCTGTACTGGGCTCTGGAAACACCATATATTTT
v_gene: TRBV18
d_gene: .
abundance: .
j_gene: TRBJ1-3

CDR3aa: CASSLYGGTGDSPLHF
CDR3nt: TGTGCCAGCAGTTTATACGGGGGGACAGGGGACTCACCCCTCCACTTT
v_gene: TRBV28
d_gene: TRBD1
abundance: .
j_gene: TRBJ1-6

CDR3aa: CASSPRQVGNTIYF
CDR3nt: TGTGCCAGCAGTCCAAGACAGGTTGGAAACACCATATATTTT
v_gene: TRBV6-5
d_gene: .
abundance: .
j_gene: TRBJ1-3

CDR3aa: CASSDRGGTNEKLFF
CDR3nt: TGTGCCAGCAGCGACAGGGGAGGAACTAATGAAAAACTGTTTTTT
v_gene: TRBV9
d_gene: TRBD1
abundance: .
j_gene: TRBJ1-4

CDR3aa: CASSALNEKLFF
CDR3nt: TGTGCCAGCAGCGCCCTTAATGAAAAACTGTTTTTT
v_gene: TRBV9
d_gene: .
abundance: .
j_gene: TRBJ1-4

CDR3aa: CASSLELYRTELYGYTF
CDR3nt: TGTGCCAGCAGCTTAGAATTATACAGGACCGAGCTGTATGGCTACACCTTC
v_gene: TRBV7-8
d_gene: .
abundance: .
j_gene: TRBJ1-2

CDR3aa: CASRRGASSYEQYF
CDR3nt: TGTGCCAGTCGTAGAGGGGCCAGCTCCTACGAGCAGTACTTC
v_gene: TRBV6-5
d_gene: .
abundance: .
j_gene: TRBJ2-7

CDR3aa: CASSRRLAGGEETQYF
CDR3nt: TGTGCCAGCAGCCGCCGACTAGCGGGGGGCGAAGAGACCCAGTACTTC
v_gene: TRBV4-2
d_gene: TRBD2
abundance: .
j_gene: TRBJ2-5

CDR3aa: CASSGTSGEKLFF
CDR3nt: TGTGCCAGCTCAGGGACTTCTGGCGAAAAACTGTTTTTT
v_gene: TRBV27
d_gene: .
abundance: .
j_gene: TRBJ1-4

CDR3aa: CATGGPNTEAFF
CDR3nt: TGTGCCACTGGCGGGCCGAACACTGAAGCTTTCTTT
v_gene: TRBV9
d_gene: .
abundance: .
j_gene: TRBJ1-1

CDR3aa: CASSFANTGELFF
CDR3nt: TGTGCCAGCAGCTTCGCGAACACCGGGGAGCTGTTTTTT
v_gene: TRBV3-1/TRBV3-2
d_gene: .
abundance: .
j_gene: TRBJ2-2

CDR3aa: CASSYFSDSPLHF
CDR3nt: TGCGCCAGCAGCTACTTCTCGGATTCACCCCTCCACTTT
v_gene: TRBV4-1
d_gene: .
abundance: .
j_gene: TRBJ1-6

CDR3aa: CASIVTGLTEKLFF
CDR3nt: TGTGCCAGCATTGTGACAGGTCTCACTGAAAAACTGTTTTTT
v_gene: TRBV27
d_gene: .
abundance: .
j_gene: TRBJ1-4

CDR3aa: CASSTPLTDGNIYGYTF
CDR3nt: TGTGCCAGCAGCACCCCTTTAACGGACGGAAACATCTATGGCTACACCTTC
v_gene: TRBV21-1
d_gene: .
abundance: .
j_gene: TRBJ1-2